Listed here are 30 T cell receptor beta chains from one sample, sequenced in a study of breast tumors, draining lymph nodes, adjacent tissues. Axillary draining lymph nodes of breast cancer patients supplied the node samples. Each CDR3 protein gets one entry after TCRdb re-called the multiplex PCR reads with MiXCR. Here the sample spans 140,000 to 150,000 distinct CDR3 sequences, over 25% being singletons. The source material was axillary lymph node tissue. The source of these receptors is a female donor with breast cancer. Some clones in this sample may be carry-over from other donors' samples.

This chain uses TRBV7-2 with TRBJ1-1, with unresolved D. The V gene lost 1 base and the J gene lost 7 bases, with 13 bases spanning the gap. CDR1 and CDR2 (germline): SGHTA, FQGNSA. The CDR3 runs to 14 residues. CDR3 bases: TGTGCCAGCAGCTTAGGGATCACGGCGAGTGAAGCTTTCTTT. Its translation: CASSLGITASEAFF. The variable domain in full, with the rest retrieved from reference TRBV7-2 and TRBJ1-1, is GAGVSQSPSNKVTEKGKDVELRCDPISGHTALYWYRQSLGQGLEFLIYFQGNSAPDKSGLPSDRFSAERTGGSVSTLTIQRTQQEDSAVYLCASSLGITASEAFFGQGTRLTVV.

The sample holds one count of this clonotype. V gene TRBV5-6 combines with J gene TRBJ1-3, with TRBD1 identical over 12 bases. Germline V gene lookup returns CDR1 SGHDT and CDR2 YYEEEE. The CDR3 spans 19 residues. The ends lost 4 bases at V and 14 bases at J; junction bases unmatched: 25. The CDR3, as DNA: TGTGCCAGCAGCCTGAAGGGACAGGGGGCGGATCCCTTTCCAAAACACCTATATTTT. Translated, it gives CASSLKGQGADPFPKHLYF. Full variable domain (missing parts from reference TRBV5-6 and TRBJ1-3): DAGVTQSPTHLIKTRGQQVTLRCSPKSGHDTVSWYQQALGQGPQFIFQYYEEEERQRGNFPDRFSGHQFPNYSSELNVNALLLGDSALYLCASSLKGQGADPFPKHLYFGEGSWLTVV.

The CDR3 region has the DNA TGTGCCAGCAGCCCCCGGGGAGCAAGAGAAGGCTACACCTTC. This sequence encodes CASSPRGAREGYTF. The J gene is TRBJ1-2, the V gene TRBV7-3, with D hard to call. The CDR3 runs to 14 residues. The germline CDR1 and CDR2 sequences are SGHTA and FQGTGA. V was trimmed by 5 bases and J by 8 bases, leaving 18 bases between them.

The sample holds many counts of this clonotype. The rearrangement joins TRBV30 to TRBJ2-5; D not resolved. V lost 3 bases and J lost 3, with 8 bases in between. The CDR3 length is 12 residues. In germline, CDR1 is GTSNPN, CDR2 SVGIG (reference sequence). The CDR3 sequence: CAWRDLKETQYF. The CDR3, as DNA: TGTGCCTGGAGAGACTTAAAAGAGACCCAGTACTTC. Full variable domain (remainder filled in from reference TRBV30 and TRBJ2-5): SQTIHQWPATLVQPVGSPLSLECTVEGTSNPNLYWYRQAAGRGLQLLFYSVGIGQISSEVPQNLSASRPQDRQFILSSKKLLLSDSGFYLCAWRDLKETQYFGPGTRLLVL.

This clonotype was seen repeatedly, ten times or more. V and J are TRBV6-6 and TRBJ2-1, with 15 nucleotides matching TRBD2. The germline gives CDR1 MNHNY, CDR2 SVGAGI (reference sequence). J was trimmed by 9 bases and V by 6 bases; bases with no gene match: 3. This CDR3 region has 14 residues. This chain's CDR3 is CASRGLAGGFEQFF. The CDR3 region has the DNA TGTGCCAGCAGAGGACTAGCGGGGGGGTTTGAGCAGTTCTTC.

At least ten counts were recorded for this clonotype. The chain is built from TRBV2 and TRBJ2-3; 11 positions match TRBD2. CDR1 and CDR2 (germline): SNHLY, FYNNEI. The CDR3 length is 14 residues. Trimming took 7 bases from V and 5 from J; bases not matched to a gene: 5. CDR3 in amino acids: CASTLAGGVDTQYF. CDR3 sequence (DNA): TGTGCCAGCACGCTAGCGGGGGGAGTAGATACGCAGTATTTT.

This clonotype was observed at least ten times. V is TRBV4-1 and J is TRBJ1-6, with unresolved D. Germline lookup yields CDR1 MGHRA and CDR2 YSYEKL. V was cut by 3 bases and J by 4 bases, with 10 bases left in between. CDR3 size: 15 residues. The CDR3 DNA sequence: TGCGCCAGCAGCCAGACATCCTTTTATAATTCACCCCTCCACTTT. This translates into CASSQTSFYNSPLHF.

This chain links TRBV7-9 with TRBJ1-1; D possibly corresponds to TRBD1 (5 bases). This CDR3 spans 12 amino acids. The V end lost 5 bases, the J end lost 11 bases, and 15 bases lay between the germline ends. CDR1 and CDR2 (germline): SEHNR, FQNEAQ (reference sequence). The DNA for the CDR3 is TGTGCCAGCAGCCCCCAGGGAGGGTCGGCTTTCTTT. Amino acids: CASSPQGGSAFF.

The chain uses TRBV5-1 and TRBJ1-6; D gene uncertain. The CDR3 spans 15 residues. CDR1 and CDR2 from the germline V gene are SGHRS and YFSETQ. V lost 5 bases and J lost 5, with 14 bases in between. CDR3 in amino acids: CASSGTLGHNSPLHF. CDR3 bases: TGCGCCAGCAGTGGCACCTTAGGGCATAATTCACCCCTCCACTTT. The whole variable domain, remainder taken from reference TRBV5-1 and TRBJ1-6, is KAGVTQTPRYLIKTRGQQVTLSCSPISGHRSVSWYQQTPGQGLQFLFEYFSETQRNKGNFPGRFSGRQFSNSRSEMNVSTLELGDSALYLCASSGTLGHNSPLHFGNGTRLTVT.

In this sample, this clonotype turned up many times. The chain links TRBV29-1 to TRBJ1-2, with D possibly matching TRBD1 (5 bases). This CDR3 has 12 residues. V lost 6 bases and J 8 bases, leaving 16 bases between the germline ends. The germline gives CDR1 SQVTM, CDR2 ANQGSEA. Here the CDR3 DNA reads TGCAGCGTAGGCGGTCCTGGGGCCGGCTACACCTTC. The encoded protein is CSVGGPGAGYTF.

The chain couples TRBV20-1 to TRBJ2-2; TRBD1 or TRBD2 may be the D gene (5 bases each). This CDR3 has 11 residues. CDR1 is DFQATT, CDR2 SNEGSKA, per germline (reference sequence). The germline V and J ends were trimmed by 4 bases and 10 bases, with 10 bases remaining between them. CDR3 nucleotide sequence: TGCAGTGCTAATCCCGGGACGGAGCTGTTTTTT. This translates into CSANPGTELFF.

V gene TRBV6-2 or TRBV6-3 combines with J gene TRBJ2-1; TRBD2 is a possible D gene (7 bases). V lost 5 bases and J lost 8, with 16 bases in between. Germline V gene data show CDR1 as MNHEY and CDR2 as SVGEGT. The CDR3 contains 14 residues. CDR3 amino acids: CASSPAGARDEQFF. CDR3 in DNA: TGTGCCAGCAGTCCGGCGGGGGCCCGTGATGAGCAGTTCTTC.

This clonotype was counted a few times. The V call is TRBV6-6, the J call TRBJ1-1; D possibly corresponds to TRBD1 (6 bases). From germline, CDR1 is MNHNY and CDR2 SVGAGI (reference sequence). This CDR3 is 14 amino acids long. V dropped 6 bases and J dropped 10 bases, with 21 bases sitting between them. The CDR3 sequence is CASSPLGGRVGAFF. CDR3 coding DNA: TGTGCCAGCAGCCCACTGGGGGGGCGGGTTGGAGCTTTCTTT.

Points on this clonotype: Since the CDR3 does not end with the conserved phenylalanine or tryptophan, this likely comes from a read error. V is TRBV7-7 and J is TRBJ2-4, with 10 bases that match TRBD2. From germline, CDR1 is SSHAT and CDR2 FNYEAQ (reference sequence). The CDR3 is 14 residues long. CDR3 nucleotide sequence: TGTGCTAGCAGCTTAGCGGGGGGAAAAAACATTCAGTACCTC. Its protein product is CASSLAGGKNIQYL.

This clonotype showed up many times. V is TRBV5-1 and J is TRBJ2-5, with TRBD1 matching over 8 bases. This CDR3 comprises 14 residues. Trimming removed 2 bases from V and 4 bases from J; junction bases left unmatched: 4. CDR1 and CDR2 (germline): SGHRS, YFSETQ. The CDR3 DNA reads as TGCGCCAGCAGCTTTGGAACAGGGGGAGAGACCCAGTACTTC. Protein sequence: CASSFGTGGETQYF.

This clonotype was seen many times. The chain employs TRBV6-5 and TRBJ2-6, with TRBD2 matching over 7 bases. V trimming: 8 bases; J trimming: 0 bases; junction bases outside the gene matches: 10. CDR1 is MNHEY, CDR2 SVGAGI, per germline. The CDR3 spans 17 residues. The CDR3 loop reads CASHGGVTDSGANVLTF. The CDR3 region has the DNA TGTGCCAGCCATGGGGGGGTGACGGACTCTGGGGCCAACGTCCTGACTTTC.

About this clonotype itself: This clone may be a read error of a much larger clone one base away. J is TRBJ2-3 and V is TRBV5-5; D may correspond to TRBD1 or TRBD2 (5 bases each). The CDR3 length is 15 residues. The germline V and J ends were trimmed by 0 bases and 5 bases, with 13 bases remaining between them. Germline lookup yields CDR1 SGHKS and CDR2 YYEKEE (reference sequence). Here the CDR3 DNA reads TGTGCCAGCAGCTTGGCCGGGCCGGGGCAAGATACGCAGTATTTT. Protein sequence: CASSLAGPGQDTQYF.

As regards this clonotype: A much larger clone differs by one base, so this may be a read error. This chain uses TRBV12-5 with TRBJ2-3; 8 positions agree with TRBD1. Looked up from germline, CDR1 is LGHNT and CDR2 is FRNRAP. Trimming took 3 bases from V and 4 from J; bases not matched to a gene: 12. The CDR3 is made up of 17 amino acids. Here the CDR3 reads CASGFGTGSLEPDTQYF. CDR3 bases: TGTGCTAGTGGTTTCGGGACAGGCTCCCTCGAGCCAGATACGCAGTATTTT.

The CDR3 spells CSAPTGTGGNEQYF. The CDR3 nucleotides are TGCAGTGCTCCAACCGGGACAGGGGGAAATGAGCAGTATTTT. The V call is TRBV20-1, the J call TRBJ2-3; TRBD1 agrees at 11 bases. The trim removed 5 bases at V and 11 bases at J, leaving 12 bases unmatched. CDR1 is DFQATT, CDR2 SNEGSKA, per germline (reference sequence). The CDR3 totals 14 residues.

A single count supports this clonotype. A much larger clone differs from this one at a single base, so this may be a read error. The rearrangement links TRBV28 to TRBJ1-2; D is undetermined. Looked up from germline, CDR1 is MDHEN and CDR2 is SYDVKM. This CDR3 is 14 amino acids long. This chain's CDR3 is CAGSLGSSNYGYTF. The CDR3 DNA reads as TGTGCCGGCAGTTTGGGATCCAGTAACTATGGCTACACCTTC.

This clonotype was seen at least ten times. V usage is TRBV28 and J usage is TRBJ1-4; possible D gene TRBD1, 5 bases. The CDR3 spans 12 residues. CDR1 and CDR2 from the germline V gene are MDHEN and SYDVKM. Trimming shortened V by 3 bases and J by 15 bases, and 14 bases separated the two germline ends. The CDR3 reads CASSFHGGKVFF. CDR3 DNA sequence: TGTGCCAGCAGTTTTCATGGGGGAAAGGTGTTTTTT. Full variable domain (rest looked up from reference TRBV28 and TRBJ1-4): DVKVTQSSRYLVKRTGEKVFLECVQDMDHENMFWYRQDPGLGLRLIYFSYDVKMKEKGDIPEGYSVSREKKERFSLILESASTNQTSMYLCASSFHGGKVFFGSGTQLSVL.

Remarks on this clonotype: Mismatch with germline at one junction end may stem from a read error. The rearrangement uses TRBV7-2 and TRBJ1-2; D is possibly TRBD1 (5 bases). This CDR3 spans 16 amino acids. Germline V gene sequence: CDR1 SGHTA, CDR2 FQGNSA. The CDR3 sequence is CACSPASRQGHYGYTF. Here the CDR3 DNA reads TGTGCCTGCAGCCCAGCGTCCCGGCAGGGCCACTATGGCTACACCTTC.

This rearrangement joins TRBV4-1 to TRBJ1-4; unclear D gene. This CDR3 spans 13 amino acids. Deletions cut 0 bases from V and 10 bases from J, with 9 bases between. The germline V gene encodes CDR1 MGHRA and CDR2 YSYEKL. The CDR3 region has the DNA TGCGCCAGCAGCCAAGACAGGCCTGGAAAACTGTTTTTT. It encodes CASSQDRPGKLFF.

This clonotype occurred many times. This chain links TRBV4-1 with TRBJ2-4, with 9 bases aligning to TRBD1. CDR3 length equals 18 residues. CDR1 and CDR2 (germline): MGHRA, YSYEKL. The junction had 9 bases not matched to a gene; V was cut back by 2 bases and J by 1 base. The DNA for the CDR3 is TGCGCCAGCAGCCAACCGCCGGGACAGGGAGCGGCCAAAAACATTCAGTACTTC. As protein: CASSQPPGQGAAKNIQYF.

This clonotype was counted at least ten times. V usage is TRBV20-1 and J usage is TRBJ1-2; 7 bases line up with TRBD1. Looked up from germline, CDR1 is DFQATT and CDR2 is SNEGSKA (reference sequence). There are 14 residues in the CDR3. The ends lost 1 base at V and 8 bases at J; junction bases unmatched: 10. As DNA, the CDR3 is TGCAGTGCTAGAGTGGGCAGGGGGGATTCGGGCTACACCTTC. Amino acid sequence: CSARVGRGDSGYTF.

This clonotype has just one count. Since no conserved phenylalanine or tryptophan closes the CDR3, a read error is the likely cause. V usage is TRBV7-8 and J usage is TRBJ1-1; 7 nucleotides align to TRBD1. The CDR3 loop spans 14 amino acids. Germline lookup yields CDR1 SGHVS and CDR2 FQNEAQ. With V trimmed by 5 bases and J by 4 bases, 7 bases remained unmatched. The chain's CDR3 is CASSERQGLTEAFL. DNA of the CDR3: TGTGCCAGCAGCGAACGACAGGGACTCACTGAAGCTTTCCTT.

This clonotype was found many times. The chain recombines TRBV7-8 with TRBJ1-6; D not resolved. V was cut by 0 bases and J by 14 bases, with 5 bases left in between. This CDR3 contains 11 residues. The germline gives CDR1 SGHVS, CDR2 FQNEAQ. The CDR3 region is CASSLAGALHF. The CDR3 bases are TGTGCCAGCAGCTTAGCCGGGGCCCTCCACTTT.

This clonotype was seen ten or more times. For the CDR3, the DNA is TGTGCCAGCAGCTTATCTGGACTAGAGGGCGAGCAGTACTTC. Translated: CASSLSGLEGEQYF. The chain has TRBV7-9 and TRBJ2-7; 7 nucleotides align to TRBD2. V was clipped by 2 bases and J by 6 bases; unmatched bases: 7. The CDR3 has 14 amino acids. The germline gives CDR1 SEHNR, CDR2 FQNEAQ (reference sequence).

This clonotype was counted ten times or more. The rearrangement links TRBV24-1 to TRBJ2-1; D unresolved. With 4 bases removed from V and 0 bases from J, the gap between germline ends came to 15 bases. This CDR3 region has 17 residues. The germline CDR1 and CDR2 sequences are KGHDR and SFDVKD. DNA for the CDR3: TGTGCCACCAGTGACTCACCCACACTCAGCTCCTACAATGAGCAGTTCTTC. Translated: CATSDSPTLSSYNEQFF.

The chain links TRBV20-1 to TRBJ2-7; maybe TRBD1 (5 bases). The CDR3 is 13 residues long. Germline V gene lookup returns CDR1 DFQATT and CDR2 SNEGSKA (reference sequence). V shed 3 bases and J shed 3 bases, with 12 bases lying between them. The CDR3 loop is CSARDIGNYEQYF. In DNA, the CDR3 is TGCAGTGCTAGGGACATAGGGAACTACGAGCAGTACTTC.